The 6 T cell receptor beta chains in this list originate from one sample, sequenced in a study of T cell clonality in common variable immunodeficiency. Study-level findings and limits: Fewer deletions and N-nucleotide insertions were reportedly seen in common variable immunodeficiency TCR beta sequences.

No antigen has been identified for these receptors. Repertoires were generated with immunoSEQ multiplex PCR, while TCRdb's copy carries only in-frame clones and drops some. The sample contains 25,000 to 30,000 clones, none occurring once; around 3.1% lies in the top ten. The sample was peripheral blood mononuclear cells. The receptors stem from a human donor with common variable immunodeficiency.

This clone was observed a few times. Read data end 3 residues before the CDR3 end; the end is taken from the germline J gene. The rearrangement uses TRBV7-3 and TRBJ1-6; D is undetermined. The CDR3 extends over 15 amino acids. V lost 2 bases, J lost 7 bases, and 12 bases lay in between. Germline values: CDR1 SGHTA, CDR2 FQGTGA. Incomplete CDR3 DNA: TGTGCCAGCAGCTTAGGTGCGGGAATGAATTCACCC. Its translation: CASSLGAGMNSP. The full CDR3 protein is CASSLGAGMNSPLHF. The entire variable domain, with the rest obtained from reference TRBV7-3 and TRBJ1-6, is as follows: GAGVSQTPSNKVTEKGKYVELRCDPISGHTALYWYRQSLGQGPEFLIYFQGTGAADDSGLPNDRFFAVRPEGSVSTLKIQRTERGDSAVYLCASSLGAGMNSPLHFGNGTRLTVT.

The DNA read from the CDR3 is TGTGCCAGCAGTGAATTGGGCAGGGGGGCGGATGGC. Translating it yields CASSELGRGADG. The whole CDR3 protein is CASSELGRGADGYTF. V gene TRBV2 combines with J gene TRBJ1-2; TRBD1 agrees at 7 bases. Read sequence stops 3 residues before the CDR3 end, and the germline J gene provides the missing end. The V gene's germline CDR1 is SNHLY and CDR2 FYNNEI. This CDR3 is 15 amino acids long. V lost 2 bases and J lost 6; bases outside the gene matches: 9.

Concerning this clone: The DNA ends 3 residues before the CDR3 does, and the rest of the CDR3 is filled in from the germline J gene. The chain recombines TRBV18 with TRBJ1-3; D uncertain. The germline V and J ends were trimmed by 1 base and 0 bases, with 4 bases remaining between them. Germline V lookup: CDR1 KGHSH, CDR2 LQKENI. This CDR3 has 14 amino acids. CDR3 in amino acids: CASSPQGSGNTIYF. Incomplete CDR3 DNA: TGTGCCAGCTCACCACAGGGCTCTGGAAACACC.

There are many counts of this clone. The read terminates 3 residues before the CDR3 end, so the remaining end is supplied by the germline J gene. V is TRBV5-6 and J is TRBJ1-1; tentative D call: TRBD1 (6 bases). The length of the CDR3 is 15 residues. V lost 0 bases to trimming and J lost 5 bases, with 14 bases between them. The V gene's germline CDR1 is SGHDT and CDR2 YYEEEE. This CDR3 reads CASSLAHTGLTEAFF. Partial CDR3 DNA: TGTGCCAGCAGCTTGGCCCACACAGGGTTGACTGAA.

A remark on this clone: With the read ending 3 residues before the CDR3 end, the germline J gene is used to fill in that end. The chain employs TRBV19 and TRBJ2-1; 7 bases fit TRBD1. The CDR3 spans 15 residues. Germline CDR1 LNHDA, CDR2 SQIVND (reference sequence). V shed 9 bases and J 6 bases; nucleotides not matched to a gene: 14. The CDR3 bases that were read are TGTGCCAGCGCGACAGGGAAAAAAGTGGGCAATGAG. This gives the protein CASATGKKVGNE. The complete CDR3 reads CASATGKKVGNEQFF.

This clone came up many times. From the germline J gene comes the end of the CDR3, since the read stops 3 residues before it. The rearrangement joins TRBV5-1 to TRBJ2-4, with D maybe TRBD2 (5 bases). The CDR3 is made up of 13 amino acids. CDR1 and CDR2 from the germline V gene are SGHRS and YFSETQ. Trimming pared 1 base from V and 8 bases from J, leaving 10 bases between. CDR3 sequence: CASSLPDSDIQYF. The DNA read from the CDR3 is TGCGCCAGCAGCTTGCCGGACTCTGACATT.